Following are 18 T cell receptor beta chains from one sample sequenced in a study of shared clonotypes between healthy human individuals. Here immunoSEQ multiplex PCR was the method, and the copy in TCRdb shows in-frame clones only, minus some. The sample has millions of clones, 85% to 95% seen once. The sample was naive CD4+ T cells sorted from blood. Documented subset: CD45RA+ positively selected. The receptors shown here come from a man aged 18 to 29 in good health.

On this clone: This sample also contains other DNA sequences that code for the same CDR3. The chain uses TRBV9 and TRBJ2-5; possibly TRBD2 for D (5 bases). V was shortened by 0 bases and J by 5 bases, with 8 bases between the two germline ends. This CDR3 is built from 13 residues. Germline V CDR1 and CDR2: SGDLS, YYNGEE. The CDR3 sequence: CASSVGGKETQYF. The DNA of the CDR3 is TGTGCCAGCAGCGTAGGAGGGAAGGAGACCCAGTACTTC.

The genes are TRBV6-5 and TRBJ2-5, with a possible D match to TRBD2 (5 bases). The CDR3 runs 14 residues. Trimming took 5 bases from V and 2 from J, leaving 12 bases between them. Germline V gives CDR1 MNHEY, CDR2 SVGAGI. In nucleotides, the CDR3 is TGTGCCAGCAGTGCCCGGGAATGGCAAGAGACCCAGTACTTC. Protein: CASSAREWQETQYF.

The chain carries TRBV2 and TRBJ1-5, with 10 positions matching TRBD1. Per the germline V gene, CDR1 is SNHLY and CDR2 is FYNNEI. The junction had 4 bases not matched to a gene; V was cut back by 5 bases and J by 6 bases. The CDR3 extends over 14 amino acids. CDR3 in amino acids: CASSPTGGVQPQHF. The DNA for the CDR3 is TGTGCCAGCAGTCCGACAGGGGGCGTTCAGCCCCAGCATTTT.

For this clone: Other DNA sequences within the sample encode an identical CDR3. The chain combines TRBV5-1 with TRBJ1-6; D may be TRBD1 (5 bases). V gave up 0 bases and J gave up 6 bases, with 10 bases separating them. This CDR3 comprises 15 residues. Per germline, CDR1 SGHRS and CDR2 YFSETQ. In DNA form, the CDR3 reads TGCGCCAGCAGCTTGGGGCAGGGTGGTAATTCACCCCTCCACTTT. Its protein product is CASSLGQGGNSPLHF.

The CDR3 spells CASSEMAGTYNEQFF. The CDR3 nucleotides are TGTGCCAGCAGTGAAATGGCGGGGACCTACAATGAGCAGTTCTTC. This chain links TRBV6-1 with TRBJ2-1, with D perhaps TRBD2 (6 bases). V dropped 2 bases and J dropped 2 bases, with 10 bases sitting between them. CDR1 is MNHNS and CDR2 is SASEGT in the germline V gene. This CDR3 region has 15 residues.

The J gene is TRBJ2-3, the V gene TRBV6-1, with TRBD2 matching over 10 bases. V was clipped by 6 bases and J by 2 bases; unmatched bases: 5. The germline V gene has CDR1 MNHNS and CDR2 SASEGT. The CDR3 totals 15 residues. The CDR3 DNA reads TGTGCCAGCAGGGGAGCGGGGGGGTACACAGATACGCAGTATTTT. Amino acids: CASRGAGGYTDTQYF.

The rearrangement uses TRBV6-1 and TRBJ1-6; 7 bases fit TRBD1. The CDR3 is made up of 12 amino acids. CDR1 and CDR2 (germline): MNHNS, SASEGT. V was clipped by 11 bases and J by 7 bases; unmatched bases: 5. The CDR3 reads CAAGRGNSPLHF. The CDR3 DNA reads TGTGCCGCCGGCAGGGGGAATTCACCCCTCCACTTT.

This chain's CDR3 is CASSLVGQGKNEQYF. DNA for the CDR3: TGTGCCAGCAGCTTAGTGGGACAGGGAAAGAACGAGCAGTACTTC. This sequence joins TRBV7-9 and TRBJ2-7, with 9 bases identical to TRBD1. Germline V gene lookup returns CDR1 SEHNR and CDR2 FQNEAQ (reference sequence). The CDR3 is 15 amino acids. Trimming removed 1 base from V and 5 bases from J; junction bases left unmatched: 6. Full variable domain (rest looked up from reference TRBV7-9 and TRBJ2-7): DTGVSQNPRHKITKRGQNVTFRCDPISEHNRLYWYRQTLGQGPEFLTYFQNEAQLEKSRLLSDRFSAERPKGSFSTLEIQRTEQGDSAMYLCASSLVGQGKNEQYFGPGTRLTVT.

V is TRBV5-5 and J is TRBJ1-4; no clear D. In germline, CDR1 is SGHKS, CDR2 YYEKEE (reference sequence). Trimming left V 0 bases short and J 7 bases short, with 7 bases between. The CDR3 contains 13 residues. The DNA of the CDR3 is TGTGCCAGCAGCTTGGTCGTAGGTGAAAAACTGTTTTTT. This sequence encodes CASSLVVGEKLFF. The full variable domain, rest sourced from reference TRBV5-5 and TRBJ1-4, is DAGVTQSPTHLIKTRGQQVTLRCSPISGHKSVSWYQQVLGQGPQFIFQYYEKEERGRGNFPDRFSARQFPNYSSELNVNALLLGDSALYLCASSLVVGEKLFFGSGTQLSVL.

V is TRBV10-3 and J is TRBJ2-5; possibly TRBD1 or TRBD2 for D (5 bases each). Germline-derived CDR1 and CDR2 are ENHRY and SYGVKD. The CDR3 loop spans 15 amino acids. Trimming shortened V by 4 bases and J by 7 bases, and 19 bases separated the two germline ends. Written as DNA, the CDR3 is TGTGCCATCAGTGGAGGGGCCGCCGTGGATTGGACCCAGTACTTC. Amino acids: CAISGGAAVDWTQYF.

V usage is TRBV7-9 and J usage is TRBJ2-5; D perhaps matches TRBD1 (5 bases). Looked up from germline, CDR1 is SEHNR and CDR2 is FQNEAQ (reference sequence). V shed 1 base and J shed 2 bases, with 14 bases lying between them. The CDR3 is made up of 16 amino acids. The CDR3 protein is CASSLGYRREQETQYF. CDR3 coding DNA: TGTGCCAGCAGCTTAGGCTACAGGCGTGAGCAAGAGACCCAGTACTTC.

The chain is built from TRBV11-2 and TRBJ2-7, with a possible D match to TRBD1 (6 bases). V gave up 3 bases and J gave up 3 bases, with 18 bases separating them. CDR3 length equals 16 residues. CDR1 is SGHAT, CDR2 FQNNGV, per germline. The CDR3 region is CASSLQAGEFFYEQYF. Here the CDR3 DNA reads TGTGCCAGCAGCTTGCAGGCAGGGGAATTTTTCTACGAGCAGTACTTC. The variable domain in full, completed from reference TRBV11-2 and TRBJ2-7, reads EAGVAQSPRYKIIEKRQSVAFWCNPISGHATLYWYQQILGQGPKLLIQFQNNGVVDDSQLPKDRFSAERLKGVDSTLKIQPAKLEDSAVYLCASSLQAGEFFYEQYFGPGTRLTVT.

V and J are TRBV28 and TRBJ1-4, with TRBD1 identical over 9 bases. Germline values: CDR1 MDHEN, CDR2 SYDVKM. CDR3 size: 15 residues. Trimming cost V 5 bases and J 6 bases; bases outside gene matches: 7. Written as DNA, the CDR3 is TGTGCCAGCAGTAGCAAGACAGGGGGATATGAAAAACTGTTTTTT. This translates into CASSSKTGGYEKLFF.

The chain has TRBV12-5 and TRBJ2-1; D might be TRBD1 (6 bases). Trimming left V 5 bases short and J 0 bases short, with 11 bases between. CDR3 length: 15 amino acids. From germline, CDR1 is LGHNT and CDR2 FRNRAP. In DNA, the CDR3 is TGTGCTAGTGGTGCAGGACAGAGCTCCTACAATGAGCAGTTCTTC. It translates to CASGAGQSSYNEQFF.

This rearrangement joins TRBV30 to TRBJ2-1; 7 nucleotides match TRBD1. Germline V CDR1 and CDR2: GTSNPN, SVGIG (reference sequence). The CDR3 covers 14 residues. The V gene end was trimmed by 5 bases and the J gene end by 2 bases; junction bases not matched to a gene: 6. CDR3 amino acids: CAWGATGAYNEQFF. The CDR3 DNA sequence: TGTGCCTGGGGGGCCACAGGGGCCTACAATGAGCAGTTCTTC.

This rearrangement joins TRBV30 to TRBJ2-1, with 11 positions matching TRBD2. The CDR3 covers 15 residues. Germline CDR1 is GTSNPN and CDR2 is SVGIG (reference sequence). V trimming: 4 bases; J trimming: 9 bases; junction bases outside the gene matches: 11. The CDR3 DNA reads TGTGCCTGGAACCCTAGTAGCGGGAGGGGGGTTGAGCAGTTCTTC. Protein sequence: CAWNPSSGRGVEQFF.

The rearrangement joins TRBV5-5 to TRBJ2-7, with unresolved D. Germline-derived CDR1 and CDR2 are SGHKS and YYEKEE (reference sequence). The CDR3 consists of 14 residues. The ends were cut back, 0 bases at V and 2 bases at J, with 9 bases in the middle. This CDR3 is CASSLAHTAYEQYF. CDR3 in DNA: TGTGCCAGCAGCTTGGCCCACACCGCCTACGAGCAGTACTTC.

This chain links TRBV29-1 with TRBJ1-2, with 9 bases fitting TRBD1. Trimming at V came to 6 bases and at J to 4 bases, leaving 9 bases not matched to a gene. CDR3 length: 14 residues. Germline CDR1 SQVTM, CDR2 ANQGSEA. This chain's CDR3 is CSVDGQGTIYGYTF. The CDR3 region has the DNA TGCAGCGTGGACGGACAGGGGACAATCTATGGCTACACCTTC.